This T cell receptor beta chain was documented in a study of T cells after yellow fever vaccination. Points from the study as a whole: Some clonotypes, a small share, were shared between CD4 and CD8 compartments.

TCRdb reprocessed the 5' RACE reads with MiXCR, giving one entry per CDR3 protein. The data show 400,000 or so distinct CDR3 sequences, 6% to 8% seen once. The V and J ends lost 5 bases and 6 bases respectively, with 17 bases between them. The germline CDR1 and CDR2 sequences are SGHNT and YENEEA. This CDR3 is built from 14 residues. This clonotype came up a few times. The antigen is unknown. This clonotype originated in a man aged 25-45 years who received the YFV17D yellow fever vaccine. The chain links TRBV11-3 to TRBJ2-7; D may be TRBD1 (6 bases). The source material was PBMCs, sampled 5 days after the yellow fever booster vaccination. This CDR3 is CASSRGTLLSEQYF. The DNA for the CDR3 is TGTGCCAGCAGCCGAGGGACACTTTTGAGCGAGCAGTACTTC.